The clone carrying this TCR beta chain has just one count. The junction had 4 bases not matched to a gene; V was cut back by 5 bases and J by 1 base. This CDR3 is built from 15 residues. The germline CDR1 and CDR2 sequences are LNHDA and SQIVND (reference sequence). This record comes from a study of blood T cell repertoires in COVID-19. About the research overall: The United States, Italy and Spain provided the acute and convalescent COVID-19 samples. PBMCs, B-cell-depleted T cells, or T cells provided the cDNA or gDNA that made up the material.

In the original workflow: It was from reference gene primer amplification that nucleated cell counts were estimated. Measured with immunoSEQ multiplex PCR; TCRdb has only the in-frame clones, and not every one. The V and J calls and clone size come from that table; D and trimming were worked out from the DNA. The data contain 150,000 to 180,000 clones, about four fifths of them singletons. The source of this sequence is an older woman with acute or convalescent COVID-19. Sequenced: peripheral blood. V usage is TRBV19 and J usage is TRBJ2-2, with TRBD1 identical over 7 bases. This chain's CDR3 is CASSVRTGNTGELFF. Here the CDR3 DNA reads TGTGCCAGTAGTGTAAGGACAGGGAACACCGGGGAGCTGTTTTTT.